The rows below give T cell receptor beta chains drawn from one sample of a study of identical twins' blood T cells. From the 5' RACE reads, TCRdb called clonotypes with MiXCR, one entry per CDR3 protein. The table has hundreds of thousands of distinct CDR3 sequences, roughly 28% seen once. Sequenced sample: PBMCs. These receptors came from a woman between 18 and 50 years old in good health. The CDR3 runs from the conserved cysteine through the conserved F or W. D genes are given only for firm matches. Rows give clone size only sometimes, using once, few, many, or a class for an expanded clone.

-	-	TRBV29-1	TRBJ1-4	CSANGFDGWGEKLFF	TGCAGCGCTAATGGTTTCGACGGTTGGGGTGAAAAACTGTTTTTT
few	TRBD1	TRBV2	TRBJ1-1	CASRDRGDEAFF	TGTGCCAGCAGGGACAGGGGAGATGAAGCTTTCTTT
few	-	TRBV29-1	TRBJ1-1	CSVQAGGRNTEAFF	TGCAGTGTCCAGGCAGGAGGGCGGAACACTGAAGCTTTCTTT
few	-	TRBV5-1	TRBJ2-3	CASSLASVGADTQYF	TGCGCCAGCAGCTTGGCCAGCGTGGGGGCAGATACGCAGTATTTT
-	-	TRBV11-2	TRBJ1-2	CASSLGLANGHTF	TGTGCCAGCAGCTTGGGTCTGGCAAATGGCCACACCTTC
few	-	TRBV6-5	TRBJ1-2	CASSSIFSGYTF	TGTGCCAGCAGTTCAATCTTCAGCGGCTACACCTTC
-	TRBD2	TRBV20-1	TRBJ2-5	CSATGGRVETQYF	TGCAGTGCTACGGGGGGGCGTGTAGAGACCCAGTACTTC
few	-	TRBV25-1	TRBJ2-1	CASSEFPSSEQFF	TGTGCCAGCAGTGAATTCCCTAGCAGTGAGCAGTTCTTC
-	TRBD1	TRBV20-1	TRBJ1-2	CSARLQGADYGYTF	TGCAGTGCTAGACTCCAGGGGGCAGATTATGGCTACACCTTC
-	-	TRBV5-1	TRBJ1-1	CASSWGRRDPNTEAFF	TGCGCCAGCAGCTGGGGACGGCGAGACCCGAACACTGAAGCTTTCTTT
-	-	TRBV7-8	TRBJ2-7	CASSSSSRDEQYF	TGTGCCAGCAGCTCATCCTCTCGGGACGAGCAGTACTTC
-	-	TRBV20-1	TRBJ1-2	CSASFRSGGYTF	TGCAGTGCTAGTTTCCGATCTGGGGGCTACACCTTC
-	-	TRBV20-1	TRBJ1-1	CSARDLGKSRNTEAFF	TGCAGTGCTAGAGATCTTGGGAAAAGCAGGAACACTGAAGCTTTCTTT
-	-	TRBV12-3/TRBV12-4	TRBJ1-3	CASARAGNTIYF	TGTGCCAGCGCTCGAGCTGGAAACACCATATATTTT
-	TRBD2	TRBV20-1	TRBJ2-3	CSARSTSGNTDTQYF	TGCAGTGCTAGATCAACTAGCGGGAACACAGATACGCAGTATTTT
-	-	TRBV3-1	TRBJ1-2	CASSHREGDGYTF	TGTGCCAGCAGCCATAGGGAGGGGGATGGCTACACCTTC
few	-	TRBV5-1	TRBJ1-1	CASSFSQTPNTEAFF	TGCGCCAGCAGCTTTTCCCAAACACCGAACACTGAAGCTTTCTTT
-	-	TRBV29-1	TRBJ2-2	CSVGKGNGELFF	TGCAGCGTTGGGAAAGGGAACGGGGAGCTGTTTTTT
-	-	TRBV10-3	TRBJ2-3	CAISVTRGTDTQYF	TGTGCCATCAGCGTCACTCGGGGGACAGATACGCAGTATTTT
-	-	TRBV10-3	TRBJ2-5	CAIRDLQETQYF	TGTGCCATCAGGGACTTACAAGAGACCCAGTACTTC
few	TRBD2	TRBV5-6	TRBJ2-7	CASSLMSGGQYF	TGTGCCAGCAGCTTGATGTCGGGAGGGCAGTACTTC
-	-	TRBV7-4	TRBJ2-5	CASSFGGHQETQYF	TGTGCCAGCAGCTTTGGGGGGCATCAAGAGACCCAGTACTTC
-	TRBD1	TRBV29-1	TRBJ1-4	CSVVSGTGQEKLFF	TGCAGCGTTGTGAGCGGGACAGGGCAAGAAAAACTGTTTTTT
-	-	TRBV20-1	TRBJ1-1	CSARASGKMNTEAFF	TGCAGTGCTAGAGCCTCTGGAAAGATGAACACTGAAGCTTTCTTT
many	-	TRBV7-8	TRBJ1-1	CASSVIPGRSKAFF	TGTGCCAGCAGCGTTATACCGGGACGTTCGAAAGCTTTCTTT
-	-	TRBV9	TRBJ1-4	CASSARPGGSEKLFF	TGTGCCAGCAGCGCTCGACCGGGGGGAAGTGAAAAACTGTTTTTT
few	TRBD1	TRBV3-1	TRBJ1-1	CASSQDQGARTEAFF	TGTGCCAGCAGCCAAGACCAGGGGGCGCGAACTGAAGCTTTCTTT
few	-	TRBV19	TRBJ1-5	CASSAQNSQPQHF	TGTGCCAGTAGTGCCCAAAATTCTCAGCCCCAGCATTTT
-	TRBD1	TRBV9	TRBJ1-4	CASSSQPGQGNEKLFF	TGTGCCAGCAGCTCTCAGCCGGGACAGGGAAATGAAAAACTGTTTTTT
many	TRBD1	TRBV29-1	TRBJ1-2	CSVGRDRAYNYGYTF	TGCAGCGTTGGCCGGGACAGAGCGTATAACTATGGCTACACCTTC
-	-	TRBV5-6	TRBJ2-7	CASSLNGDYEQYF	TGTGCCAGCAGCTTGAACGGAGACTACGAGCAGTACTTC
-	-	TRBV20-1	TRBJ1-3	CSARDWRLGGNTVYF	TGCAGTGCTAGAGATTGGCGACTCGGGGGAAACACCGTATATTTT
-	-	TRBV29-1	TRBJ2-7	CSVAEGKVEQYF	TGCAGCGTTGCAGAGGGTAAGGTCGAGCAGTACTTC
-	-	TRBV20-1	TRBJ1-1	CSASGVQSGTGAFF	TGCAGTGCTAGTGGCGTTCAGTCTGGCACTGGAGCTTTCTTT
few	TRBD1	TRBV11-2	TRBJ2-2	CASSLMGQGRTGELFF	TGTGCCAGCAGCTTGATGGGACAGGGGAGGACCGGGGAGCTGTTTTTT
-	-	TRBV20-1	TRBJ1-5	CSARDRQPNQPQHF	TGCAGTGCTAGAGATCGGCAACCTAATCAGCCCCAGCATTTT